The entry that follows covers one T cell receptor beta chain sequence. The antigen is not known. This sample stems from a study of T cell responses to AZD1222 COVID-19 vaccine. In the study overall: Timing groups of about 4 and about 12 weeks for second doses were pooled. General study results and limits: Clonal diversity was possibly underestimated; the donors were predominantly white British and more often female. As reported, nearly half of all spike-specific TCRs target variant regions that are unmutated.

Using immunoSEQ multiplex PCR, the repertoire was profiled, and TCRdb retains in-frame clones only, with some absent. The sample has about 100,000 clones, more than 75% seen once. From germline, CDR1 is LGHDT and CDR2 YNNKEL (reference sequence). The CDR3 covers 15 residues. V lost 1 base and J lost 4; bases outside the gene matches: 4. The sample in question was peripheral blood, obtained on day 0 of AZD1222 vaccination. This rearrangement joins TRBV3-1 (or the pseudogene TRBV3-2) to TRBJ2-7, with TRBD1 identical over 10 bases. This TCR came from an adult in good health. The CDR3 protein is CASSQGGDRGYEQYF. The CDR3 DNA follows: TGTGCCAGCAGCCAAGGGGGGGACAGGGGTTACGAGCAGTACTTC.